What follows is one TCR beta chain and its context. Its target is unknown. The sample originates from a study of cytomegalovirus exposure and HLA in healthy donors. The PCR ran on 60 Vbeta and 13 Jbeta primers. Libraries were prepared by immunoSEQ multiplex PCR; TCRdb keeps only in-frame clonotypes and omits some of them. In the table there are about 150,000 clones, around 80% of which are singletons. The CDR3 has 16 amino acids. The germline CDR1 and CDR2 sequences are MNHEY and SMNVEV (reference sequence). The V and J ends lost 5 bases and 0 bases respectively, with 14 bases between them. Findings and caveats of the study: Clonal expansion was found to be greater in HLA-associated TCR beta chains than in equally common others in a later analysis.

The sample consisted of PBMCs. The TCR was taken from a male donor in good health and CMV-seronegative. The chain combines TRBV27 with TRBJ2-1; D is possibly TRBD2 (6 bases). CDR3 in amino acids: CASSPTHGSSYNEQFF. The CDR3 DNA follows: TGTGCCAGCAGTCCTACCCACGGGAGCTCCTACAATGAGCAGTTCTTC.